The T cell receptor (beta chain) under discussion was sequenced for a study of preoperative IRX-2 immunotherapy in early breast cancer. As for treatment: preoperative locoregional IRX-2 cytokine immunotherapy. This phase Ib study tested locoregional IRX-2 cytokine immunotherapy given before surgery. V lost 4 bases and J 4 bases, leaving 7 bases between the germline ends. There are 13 residues in the CDR3. Germline lookup yields CDR1 WNHNN and CDR2 SYGVQD (reference sequence). TCRdb keeps only in-frame clones here, not all; method: immunoSEQ multiplex PCR. The data contain approximately 28,000 clones, approximately 77% of them singletons.

The sequences come from lymph node tissue, collected after IRX-2 immunotherapy. V and J are TRBV10-1 and TRBJ2-2, with D perhaps TRBD1 (5 bases). This receptor was identified in a human donor with breast cancer. CDR3 coding DNA: TGCGCCAGCAGTGCTAGGGGCACCGGGGAGCTGTTTTTT. This gives the protein CASSARGTGELFF.